The rows below give T cell receptor beta chains drawn from one sample of a study of blood T cell repertoires in COVID-19. Clones were sequenced by immunoSEQ multiplex PCR, and TCRdb holds only the in-frame ones, with some missing. The sample yields 250,000 or so clones, about 84% seen once. Sample: peripheral blood. These receptor sequences come from a man aged 80 or over with acute or convalescent COVID-19. Each CDR3 is given with its conserved first and last residue.

TRBJ2-2	TRBV29-1	CSARGQEAGELFF
TRBJ1-2	TRBV28	CASSIFQQGNGYTF
TRBJ2-7	TRBV28	CASSPLPGLAGSYEQYF
TRBJ2-5	TRBV3-1/TRBV3-2	CASSQGQGAQETQYF
TRBJ1-2	TRBV2	CASSEAMGGYGYTF
TRBJ2-1	TRBV20-1	CSARDNEQFF
TRBJ2-3	TRBV7-9	CASSSRLAGSSNTQYF
TRBJ2-2	TRBV6-6	CAIPQTNTGELFF
TRBJ1-4	TRBV7-9	CASSLAWRANEKLFF
TRBJ2-2	TRBV11-3	CASSQGGGGLTGELFF